These 15 T cell receptor beta chains were all obtained from the same sample, sequenced in a study of T cell responses to AZD1222 COVID-19 vaccine. Produced via immunoSEQ multiplex PCR; TCRdb's table is partial and in-frame only. The table records some 180,000 clones, over 80% of them present only once. Sequencing used peripheral blood, obtained on day 0 of AZD1222 vaccination. These TCRs come from an adult in good health.

The chain is built from TRBV5-8 and TRBJ1-2; tentatively, D is TRBD1 (5 bases). Germline-derived CDR1 and CDR2 are SGHTS and YDEGEE. V lost 4 bases and J 0 bases, leaving 10 bases between the germline ends. The CDR3 is 14 amino acids. CDR3 loop: CASSLGGANYGYTF. The CDR3 DNA reads as TGTGCCAGCAGCCTCGGGGGGGCTAACTATGGCTACACCTTC.

This clone was counted a single time. V usage is TRBV15 and J usage is TRBJ1-1; D ambiguous. Germline CDR1 is LNHNV and CDR2 is YYDKDF (reference sequence). This CDR3 has 13 residues. Between the trimmed V and J ends, which lost 1 base and 5 bases, there was a span of 8 bases. CDR3 in amino acids: CATSRALGTEAFF. CDR3 DNA: TGTGCCACCAGCAGAGCCTTGGGGACTGAAGCTTTCTTT.

The chain employs TRBV13 and TRBJ1-4; 7 nucleotides match TRBD1. The J segment lost 4 bases and the V segment lost 5 bases, leaving 13 bases of the junction unmatched. The CDR3 covers 17 residues. CDR1 PRHDT and CDR2 FYEKMQ come from the germline V gene (reference sequence). DNA of the CDR3: TGTGCCAGCAGCCTGACAGGGCAACGCAATGGTAATGAAAAACTGTTTTTT. It translates to CASSLTGQRNGNEKLFF. Complete variable domain (other parts from reference TRBV13 and TRBJ1-4): AAGVIQSPRHLIKEKRETATLKCYPIPRHDTVYWYQQGPGQDPQFLISFYEKMQSDKGSIPDRFSAQQFSDYHSELNMSSLELGDSALYFCASSLTGQRNGNEKLFFGSGTQLSVL.

CDR3 sequence (DNA): TGTGCCAGCAGCGTAGGGGGTGAGGGGTACGAGCAGTACTTC. Its translation is CASSVGGEGYEQYF. The V gene is TRBV9, the J gene TRBJ2-7, with D perhaps being TRBD1 or TRBD2 (5 bases each). The CDR3 is made up of 14 amino acids. The V end was cut by 0 bases, the J end by 4 bases, with 11 bases between. Germline assignment: CDR1 SGDLS and CDR2 YYNGEE.

The J gene is TRBJ2-1, the V gene TRBV30; 13 bases line up with TRBD2. The V segment lost 8 bases and the J segment 5 bases; nucleotides outside the gene matches: 9. The CDR3 sequence is 15 residues long. CDR1 is GTSNPN and CDR2 is SVGIG in the germline V gene (reference sequence). CDR3 sequence (DNA): TGTGCCGGTGGGACTAGCGGGATAATTCACAATGAGCAGTTCTTC. It is translated as CAGGTSGIIHNEQFF.

This chain connects TRBV10-3 to TRBJ2-7, with D possibly matching TRBD1 (5 bases). This CDR3 comprises 12 residues. Germline V gene sequence: CDR1 ENHRY, CDR2 SYGVKD. With 2 bases removed from V and 3 bases from J, the gap between germline ends came to 5 bases. CDR3 region: CAISEDSYEQYF. In nucleotides, the CDR3 is TGTGCCATCAGTGAGGACAGCTACGAGCAGTACTTC.

As to this clone: The same CDR3 is also encoded by other DNA sequences in this sample. J is TRBJ1-5 and V is TRBV28, with D hard to call. Trimming took 1 base from V and 5 from J, leaving 3 bases between them. Germline CDR1 reads MDHEN; CDR2 reads SYDVKM. The CDR3 runs to 12 residues. The CDR3 loop is CASSLLDQPQHF. The DNA for the CDR3 is TGTGCCAGCAGTTTATTGGATCAGCCCCAGCATTTT.

This clone has only one observation. This chain connects TRBV5-4 to TRBJ2-7, with TRBD1 matching over 9 bases. Trimming removed 1 base from V and 0 bases from J; junction bases left unmatched: 2. CDR1 is SGHNT and CDR2 is YYREEE in the germline V gene (reference sequence). CDR3 size: 15 residues. Here the CDR3 reads CASSLSGQGSYEQYF. The CDR3 DNA reads as TGTGCCAGCAGCTTGTCGGGACAGGGCTCCTACGAGCAGTACTTC.

The chain joins TRBV3-1 (or the pseudogene TRBV3-2) to TRBJ2-3; a weak D match, TRBD2 (6 bases). Trimming left V 6 bases short and J 7 bases short, with 14 bases between. Germline lookup yields CDR1 LGHDT and CDR2 YNNKEL (reference sequence). This CDR3 is built from 13 residues. The CDR3 region is CASRLSGPNTQYF. The DNA for the CDR3 is TGTGCCAGCAGACTTAGCGGTCCAAATACGCAGTATTTT.

The chain recombines TRBV18 with TRBJ2-3; perhaps TRBD2 as D (5 bases). From germline, CDR1 is KGHSH and CDR2 LQKENI. The CDR3 has 14 amino acids. V was clipped by 6 bases and J by 3 bases, with 13 bases between them. The CDR3 DNA follows: TGTGCCAGCTCCCCGGGAAGGGCGACAGATACGCAGTATTTT. Its translation: CASSPGRATDTQYF.

The chain is built from TRBV24-1 and TRBJ2-7, with TRBD2 as a possible D gene (7 bases). The V gene's germline CDR1 is KGHDR and CDR2 SFDVKD. The germline V and J ends were trimmed by 3 bases and 1 base, with 12 bases remaining between them. The length of the CDR3 is 15 residues. The CDR3 protein is CATSDTRGGSYEQYF. The CDR3 DNA reads TGTGCCACCAGTGATACCAGGGGAGGGTCCTACGAGCAGTACTTC.

This clone was observed once. The chain is built from TRBV6-5 and TRBJ1-2, with TRBD1 identical over 7 bases. The CDR3 is 14 amino acids. Germline CDR1 and CDR2: MNHEY and SVGAGI. The trim removed 6 bases at V and 6 bases at J, leaving 10 bases unmatched. CDR3 region: CASSPETGNNGYTF. The CDR3 coding sequence is TGTGCCAGCAGCCCGGAGACAGGGAACAATGGCTACACCTTC.

V gene TRBV28 combines with J gene TRBJ2-1; 9 bases map to TRBD1. Per germline, CDR1 MDHEN and CDR2 SYDVKM. The CDR3 has 17 amino acids. V was clipped by 4 bases and J by 5 bases; unmatched bases: 12. The CDR3 is CASSSPNGDRANNEQFF. The CDR3 coding sequence is TGTGCCAGCAGTTCCCCCAACGGGGACAGGGCGAACAATGAGCAGTTCTTC.

The chain couples TRBV7-9 to TRBJ1-6, with 10 bases that match TRBD1. The germline gives CDR1 SEHNR, CDR2 FQNEAQ (reference sequence). The V gene end was trimmed by 5 bases and the J gene end by 8 bases; junction bases not matched to a gene: 6. The CDR3 contains 15 residues. CDR3 amino acids: CASSRQGANYSPLHF. For the CDR3, the DNA is TGTGCCAGCAGCCGACAGGGGGCGAATTATTCACCCCTCCACTTT.

The chain has TRBV6-5 and TRBJ1-2, with D perhaps TRBD1 (5 bases). The V end lost 6 bases, the J end lost 1 base, and 15 bases lay between the germline ends. Germline CDR1 reads MNHEY; CDR2 reads SVGAGI. CDR3 length: 15 amino acids. This CDR3 is CASRAAGGFNYGYTF. The CDR3 region has the DNA TGTGCCAGCAGGGCGGCGGGGGGATTTAACTATGGCTACACCTTC.